The rows below give T cell receptor beta chains drawn from one sample of a study of T-cell reconstitution after alpha-beta-depleted transplantation in children. MiXCR, run by TCRdb on the PCR reads, gives a single entry per CDR3 protein. The sample lists 200,000 to 250,000 distinct CDR3 sequences; roughly a tenth were seen once. This material consisted of PBMCs, taken before TCRalphabeta/CD19-depleted stem cell transplant. Receptors originate from a child less than two years old with acute myeloid leukemia, due to receive a stem cell transplant. Both conserved end residues are part of each CDR3. D genes are given only for firm matches. Rows may omit the clone size; those that give it use once, few, many or a size class.

clone_size d_call j_call v_call cdr3_nt cdr3_aa
many TRBD2 TRBJ2-2 TRBV11-2 TGTGCCAGCAGGGGGACTAGCGGGAGTTGGGGCACCGGGGAGCTGTTTTTT CASRGTSGSWGTGELFF
many . TRBJ1-2 TRBV19 TGTGCCAGTTCAGACCGAATTGACTATGGCTACACCTTC CASSDRIDYGYTF
many . TRBJ1-1 TRBV25-1 TGTGCCAGCAGCGGAGAGGACGGAGACACTGAAGCTTTCTTT CASSGEDGDTEAFF
many . TRBJ2-5 TRBV12-3/TRBV12-4 TGTGCCAGCAGTTGGCGGAGGGATCAAGAGACCCAGTACTTC CASSWRRDQETQYF
many TRBD2 TRBJ2-1 TRBV20-1 TGCAGTGCACCGACTAGCGGGGGCCACTACAATGAGCAGTTCTTC CSAPTSGGHYNEQFF
. . TRBJ1-2 TRBV18 TGTGCCAGCTCACCGGCAGGGGCGCTCTATGGCTACACCTTC CASSPAGALYGYTF
many TRBD2 TRBJ2-1 TRBV24-1 TGTGCCACCGGGAGGGACGGAGATTGGAATGAGCAGTTCTTC CATGRDGDWNEQFF
. TRBD1 TRBJ2-3 TRBV10-3 TGTGCCATCAGCACAGGGGGCCCCACAGATACGCAGTATTTT CAISTGGPTDTQYF
many . TRBJ2-3 TRBV4-2 TGTGCCAGCAGCCAAGAGGGCGCAGATACGCAGTATTTT CASSQEGADTQYF
many . TRBJ1-5 TRBV20-1 TGCAGTGCTAGCGGAGTACAGCCCCAGCATTTT CSASGVQPQHF
many . TRBJ1-3 TRBV20-1 TGCAGTGCTAGGGGTTCCTGGGGGACCATATATTTT CSARGSWGTIYF
many . TRBJ2-5 TRBV7-2 TGTGCCAGCAGCCGAGACTACCAAGAGACCCAGTACTTC CASSRDYQETQYF
many TRBD1 TRBJ1-2 TRBV9 TGTGCCAGCAGCCCAGGGGGGCCGGGGGATGGCTACACCTTC CASSPGGPGDGYTF
many . TRBJ1-2 TRBV4-3 TGCGCCAGCAGCCAAGACTGGACCAACCGGGGCTACACCTTC CASSQDWTNRGYTF
many TRBD2 TRBJ2-7 TRBV12-3/TRBV12-4 TGTGCCAGCAGTTTGCGGCTAGCGGGAGCCTACGAGCAGTACTTC CASSLRLAGAYEQYF
many . TRBJ2-1 TRBV4-2 TGTGCCAGCAGCCAAGATCGGCAGAAGAGCTCCTACAATGAGCAGTTCTTC CASSQDRQKSSYNEQFF
many TRBD2 TRBJ2-1 TRBV11-2 TGTGCCAGCAGCTTAGAGGGTCTAGCGGGCCTAGGGGACAATGAGCAGTTCTTC CASSLEGLAGLGDNEQFF
. . TRBJ2-1 TRBV30 TGTGCCTGGAGTAAGGAGGGGGCGGCGGGGGGTACCTACAATGAGCAGTTCTTC CAWSKEGAAGGTYNEQFF
many . TRBJ1-1 TRBV5-1 TGCGCCAGCAGCCTCGCACAGACGAACACTGAAGCTTTCTTT CASSLAQTNTEAFF
few TRBD1 TRBJ1-1 TRBV5-5 TGTGCCAGCAACTTGCACCAGGGGGCGCGGACTGAAGCTTTCTTT CASNLHQGARTEAFF
many . TRBJ1-2 TRBV12-3/TRBV12-4 TGTGCCAGCAGTTTAGAGGGGTATGGCTACACCTTC CASSLEGYGYTF
many . TRBJ1-1 TRBV29-1 TGCAGCGTTGCAACCGGACAGAACACTGAAGCTTTCTTT CSVATGQNTEAFF
many TRBD2 TRBJ2-1 TRBV27 TGTGCCAGCAGTTTATACGCGGGAGGGCGCAATGAGCAGTTCTTC CASSLYAGGRNEQFF
many TRBD2 TRBJ2-1 TRBV7-9 TGTGCCAGCAGCTTAGACGGACTAGCGGGGGCCTACAATGAGCAGTTCTTC CASSLDGLAGAYNEQFF
. . TRBJ1-2 TRBV20-1 TGCAGTGCGCCAGCCCCAAGAAACTATGGCTACACCTTC CSAPAPRNYGYTF
many . TRBJ2-5 TRBV5-1 TGCGCCAGCAGCTGGGGGGACGAGCGAGGGGGAGAGACCCAGTACTTC CASSWGDERGGETQYF
many . TRBJ1-1 TRBV20-1 TGCAGTGCTAGAGAGTTTGGGGACACTGAAGCTTTCTTT CSAREFGDTEAFF
many TRBD2 TRBJ2-1 TRBV10-3 TGTGCCATCAGTGAGTCACTAGCGGGAGACAATGAGCAGTTCTTC CAISESLAGDNEQFF
many . TRBJ1-1 TRBV19 TGTGCCAGTAGAGCACAGTTACCTGAAGCTTTCTTT CASRAQLPEAFF
many . TRBJ2-3 TRBV6-4 TGTGCCAGCATTCACCTACAGAGTACGCAGTATTTT CASIHLQSTQYF
many TRBD2 TRBJ2-3 TRBV10-3 TGTGCCATCAGTGAGTCCACCGCGGGACTAGCGGGAGCAGATACGCAGTATTTT CAISESTAGLAGADTQYF
many TRBD1 TRBJ2-5 TRBV7-9 TGTGCCAGCAGCTTAGGACAGGGTAAAGAGACCCAGTACTTC CASSLGQGKETQYF
many . TRBJ2-5 TRBV12-3/TRBV12-4 TGTGCCAGCAGTTTATTCTCGACAGGAGAGACCCAGTACTTC CASSLFSTGETQYF